This TCR beta chain originates from a study of spatial heterogeneity in lung cancer. This clonotype has at least ten counts. Its cognate antigen is unknown. TCRdb recomputed calls from the 5' RACE reads with MiXCR, one row per CDR3 protein. The table has about 23,000 distinct CDR3 sequences, 3.3% seen once; the top ten hold 29%. Findings of the study overall: Circulating ubiquitous expanded tumor TCRs were observed more frequently at resection than at follow-up.

Germline CDR1 and CDR2: MNHEY and SVGAGI. V dropped 1 base and J dropped 0 bases, with 15 bases sitting between them. The CDR3 has 17 amino acids. The time point denotes: sample taken at primary tumor resection. TCRs were sequenced from unsorted whole RNA of tumor, nontumor lung or PBMC. Samples came from roughly 75 TRACERx patients with untreated early-stage lung cancer. The rearrangement joins TRBV6-5 to TRBJ2-5; no clear D. Material: PBMCs, obtained at surgery. This clonotype was sampled from a female donor with early-stage non-small cell lung cancer. DNA for the CDR3: TGTGCCAGCAGTTACTATCTCTTGGGTACCCACCAAGAGACCCAGTACTTC. This sequence encodes CASSYYLLGTHQETQYF.